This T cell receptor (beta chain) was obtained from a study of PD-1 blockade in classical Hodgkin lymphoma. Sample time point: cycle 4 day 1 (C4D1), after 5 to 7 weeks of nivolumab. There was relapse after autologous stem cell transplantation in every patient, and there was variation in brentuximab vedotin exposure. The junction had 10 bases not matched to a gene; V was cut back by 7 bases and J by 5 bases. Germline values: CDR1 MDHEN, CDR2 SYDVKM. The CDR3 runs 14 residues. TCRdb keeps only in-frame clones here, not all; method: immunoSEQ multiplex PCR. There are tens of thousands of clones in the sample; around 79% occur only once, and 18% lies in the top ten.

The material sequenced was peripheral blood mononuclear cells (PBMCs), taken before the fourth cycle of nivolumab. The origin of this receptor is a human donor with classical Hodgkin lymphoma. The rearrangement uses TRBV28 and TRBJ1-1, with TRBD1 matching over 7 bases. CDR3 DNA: TGTGCCAGCATTCCAGGGGGTTCGGTGACTGAAGCTTTCTTT. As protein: CASIPGGSVTEAFF.